This T cell receptor (beta chain) was documented in a study of chemoradiotherapy in HPV16-positive cancers. The CDR3 loop spans 13 amino acids. Germline V lookup: CDR1 SQVTM, CDR2 ANQGSEA. Trimming pared 8 bases from V and 8 bases from J, leaving 19 bases between. Study-wide results and limits: In HPV16-positive patients, HPV-responsive T-cell expansion tracked better recurrence-free survival. Candidate HPV-specific clones and E7-related TCR motifs grew in tumor during treatment. Functional assays defining HPV-specific T cells used only a couple of HPV16-positive patients.

In regard to this clone: Antigen specificity is unknown.

TCRdb's copy holds only in-frame clones and misses some; the assay was immunoSEQ multiplex PCR. The sample shows roughly 32,000 clones, 80% to 90% of them seen only once. Repertoires were sampled repeatedly during chemoradiotherapy. The sequences come from blood, collected from a patient who underwent chemoradiotherapy. The receptor's source is a human donor with HPV-associated anogenital cancer. The rearrangement joins TRBV29-1 to TRBJ2-1, with D perhaps matching TRBD1 or TRBD2 (7 bases each). The CDR3 DNA is TGCAGCTCTCGACTATCAGGGGGGGATGAGCAGTTCTTC. Its protein product is CSSRLSGGDEQFF.